This T cell receptor beta chain came from a study of OX40 agonist ivuxolimab in advanced cancers. For context, the study as a whole: Ivuxolimab was a fully human IgG2 agonistic monoclonal antibody targeting the costimulatory receptor OX40 (CD134). Intravenous ivuxolimab was administered to patients every 2 weeks at six dose levels: 0.01, 0.1, 0.3, 1.5, 3 and 10 mg/kg. Of the approximately 50 dose-escalation patients, hepatocellular carcinoma was present in about 20, melanoma in roughly 15, renal cell carcinoma in 9 and head and neck cancer in 9. In the dose-escalation cohort, approximately 80% of patients were male, and the mean age was roughly 60 years with a range of about 20 to 80. Prior anti-PD-1, anti-PD-L1 or anti-CTLA-4 therapy was permitted, and approximately 40% of dose-escalation patients had received checkpoint inhibitors. Partial responses occurred in three dose-escalation patients: two with cutaneous melanoma and one with hepatocellular carcinoma. The point of sequencing TCRbeta in the periphery was to test whether ivuxolimab changed TCR sequence diversity and drove clonal T-cell expansion. The paper reports the monotherapy dose-escalation portion (N of about 50 patients) of the phase I ivuxolimab trial. Study-level results and caveats: Which antigens the clonally expanded peripheral T cells were specific for was not determined. Low levels of normalized T-cell clonal expansion were also seen in some patients who did not respond. At doses of 0.1 to 3.0 mg/kg, clonal expansion of both CD4+ and CD8+ blood T cells was observed from baseline to week 6. In the 0.1-3.0 mg/kg groups, partial responders were among the patients with the lowest normalized peripheral clonal expansion, particularly in CD8+ T cells. On average, CD8+ T cells showed more expanded clones than CD4+ T cells after ivuxolimab.

V is cut back by 4 bases and J by 3 bases, with 2 bases in the junction unmatched. Including the terminal cysteine and phenylalanine, the CDR3 comprises 13 residues. CDR3 DNA only is kept here, 39 bases in frame from base 1. In the germline V gene, CDR1 corresponds to MGHRA and CDR2 to YSYEKL. Patients with a history of autoimmune disease or receiving systemic immunosuppression were excluded from the trial. Peripheral blood for TCR sequencing was collected from all dose cohorts at baseline, on cycle 4 day 1, and on cycle 7 day 1. The samples were drawn from a first-in-human, open-label, multicenter phase I dose-escalation trial of ivuxolimab. Adults with locally advanced or metastatic melanoma, renal cell, hepatocellular, or head and neck squamous cell carcinoma were enrolled in the trial. Before TCR sequencing, CD4+ T cells and CD8+ T cells were sorted from peripheral blood as separate populations.

Genomic DNA was extracted from sorted cells for sequencing of the TCRbeta CDR3 region. The immunoSEQ Assay was used to sequence the TCRbeta CDR3 regions. Not all clones reach the TCRdb copy of this immuneACCESS table, which keeps in-frame sequences only. Checked studies attribute under half of the gap to unresolved V genes and leave the rest unexplained. The table for this sample lists 15,000 to 20,000 clones; 72% of them were counted only once. Jointly, the top ten make up approximately 24% of the sample. A word on this clone: Its antigen remains unidentified. Per-base qualities were not stored, and no clone one base away is much larger.

The sample in question was CD4+ or CD8+ T cells sorted from blood, obtained in a trial of the OX40 agonist ivuxolimab. This clonotype originated in an adult with an advanced solid tumor such as melanoma, head and neck, liver or kidney cancer. This chain is built from TRBV4-1 and TRBJ2-7; TRBD2 lines up with 8 middle nucleotides. The sequenced DNA is TGCGCCAGCAGCCTGGCGGGGGGCTACGAGCAGTACTTC. Its coded protein is CASSLAGGYEQYF.